A single sample gave rise to the 9 T cell receptor beta chains below, sequenced in a study of graft-versus-host responses after intestinal transplantation (dated by TCRdb to the early 2020s). This specimen's time point label, per the study, means: cells obtained before transplantation from donor or recipient. The library was produced with the immunoSEQ multiplex PCR assay. Here the immuneACCESS table is served through TCRdb, limited to in-frame sequences with V and J called. Missing clones are a known gap in these copies; in checked studies unresolved V genes cover under half, and the rest lacks a known reason. The sample table contains 38,000 or so clones; only one count was recorded for 85% to 95% of them. Roughly 0.58% of the sample belongs to the ten largest clones. For these receptors, no antigen is known. The specimen was unstimulated CD8+ T cells sorted from spleen or lymph node cells, collected before transplant. Receptors were obtained from a human donor who was the organ donor for an intestinal transplant.

This chain links TRBV14 with TRBJ1-2; D perhaps matches TRBD1 (5 bases). Germline-derived CDR1 and CDR2 are SGHDN and FVKESK. V lost 0 bases, J lost 0 bases, and 17 bases lay in between. The CDR3 covers 18 residues. CDR3 nucleotide sequence: TGTGCCAGCAGCCAAGATTCCGCCGGGGGGGTAGCTAACTATGGCTACACCTTC. Translated: CASSQDSAGGVANYGYTF.

In this sample, this clone turned up once. The V and J genes are TRBV10-1 and TRBJ2-3, with TRBD1 matching over 11 bases. CDR1 is WNHNN, CDR2 SYGVQD, per germline (reference sequence). The CDR3 extends over 14 amino acids. The V gene end was trimmed by 8 bases and the J gene end by 3 bases; junction bases not matched to a gene: 4. CDR3 coding DNA: TGCGCCAGCCCGGGACAGGGGGGTACAGATACGCAGTATTTT. Translating gives CASPGQGGTDTQYF.

A note on this clone: An end of the junction does not agree with germline; a read error may underlie this. The chain links TRBV5-8 to TRBJ2-5, with D tentatively TRBD1 (5 bases). This CDR3 has 15 amino acids. CDR1 and CDR2 (germline): SGHTS, YDEGEE. CDR3 DNA sequence: TGTGCCAGCAGCTTGGTTCCCCTGGGGCCAGAGACCCGGTACTTC. Translation gives CASSLVPLGPETRYF.

The chain combines TRBV12-5 with TRBJ1-3; unclear D gene. The CDR3 has 14 amino acids. Germline V CDR1 and CDR2: LGHNT, FRNRAP. The germline V and J ends were trimmed by 6 bases and 2 bases, with 11 bases remaining between them. This CDR3 is CASGGDTTGNTIYF. CDR3 coding DNA: TGTGCTAGTGGGGGTGACACCACTGGAAACACCATATATTTT. The variable domain in full, with the rest retrieved from reference TRBV12-5 and TRBJ1-3, is DARVTQTPRHKVTEMGQEVTMRCQPILGHNTVFWYRQTMMQGLELLAYFRNRAPLDDSGMPKDRFSAEMPDATLATLKIQPSEPRDSAVYFCASGGDTTGNTIYFGEGSWLTVV.

The CDR3: CATLGLDGETQYF. DNA for the CDR3: TGTGCCACCCTGGGGCTAGACGGAGAGACCCAGTACTTC. The chain links TRBV19 to TRBJ2-5, with D perhaps TRBD1 (5 bases). This CDR3 has 13 amino acids. CDR1 and CDR2 (germline): LNHDA, SQIVND (reference sequence). Trimming removed 10 bases from V and 4 bases from J, with 16 bases in between.

The rearrangement links TRBV29-1 to TRBJ2-1, with 7 bases lining up with TRBD2. Germline CDR1 reads SQVTM; CDR2 reads ANQGSEA. The ends lost 5 bases at V and 3 bases at J; junction bases unmatched: 7. The CDR3 is made up of 14 amino acids. CDR3 region: CSVWPQRGYNEQFF. DNA of the CDR3: TGCAGCGTTTGGCCCCAGCGGGGCTACAATGAGCAGTTCTTC.

V gene TRBV7-3 combines with J gene TRBJ2-7; maybe TRBD2 (7 bases). The germline V gene encodes CDR1 SGHTA and CDR2 FQGTGA. This CDR3 contains 16 residues. V dropped 2 bases and J dropped 1 base, with 15 bases sitting between them. The CDR3 loop reads CASSLGGQAGSYEQYF. CDR3 coding DNA: TGTGCCAGCAGCTTAGGGGGCCAAGCGGGGTCCTACGAGCAGTACTTC.

This clone has a handful of counts. The V call is TRBV7-8, the J call TRBJ2-1; D gene ambiguous. Looked up from germline, CDR1 is SGHVS and CDR2 is FQNEAQ. The length of the CDR3 is 15 residues. V shed 2 bases and J shed 6 bases, with 14 bases lying between them. CDR3 sequence: CASSLILGCCNEQFF. The CDR3 DNA follows: TGTGCCAGCAGCTTAATTCTCGGCTGCTGCAATGAGCAGTTCTTC.

The gene calls are TRBV10-3 and TRBJ2-2; 15 bases are a match to TRBD2. V trimming: 4 bases; J trimming: 6 bases; junction bases outside the gene matches: 15. Germline CDR1 ENHRY, CDR2 SYGVKD. The CDR3 is 20 residues long. DNA of the CDR3: TGTGCCATCAGTGCCTCGGGACTAGCGGGGGGCCTGACTCTTGCCGGGGAGCTGTTTTTT. This codes for CAISASGLAGGLTLAGELFF.